This TCR beta chain was documented in a study of response to subunit inactivated influenza vaccine. MiXCR, run by TCRdb on the RT-PCR reads, gives a single entry per CDR3 protein. The sample includes 650,000 to 850,000 distinct CDR3 sequences, approximately 15% seen only once; the top ten take less than 7%. Study-wide results and caveats: That few new T cells are recruited by each seasonal influenza vaccination was the authors' suggestion.

This clonotype showed up just once. As yet, its antigen is unknown. Germline lookup yields CDR1 MNHEY and CDR2 SMNVEV (reference sequence). The ends were cut back, 6 bases at V and 2 bases at J, with 17 bases in the middle. The CDR3 totals 15 residues. This sample comprised PBMCs from blood, obtained approximately 15 days before vaccination. The gene calls are TRBV27 and TRBJ2-7; tentative D call: TRBD2 (6 bases). The sequence came from a man aged 50-60 years who received an inactivated influenza vaccine. This CDR3 is CASSFQEGWAYEQYF. CDR3 bases: TGTGCCAGCAGCTTCCAGGAGGGGTGGGCCTACGAGCAGTACTTC.